The entry below gives a single T cell receptor beta chain sequence along with its context. Antigen specificity is unknown. Both 60 Vbeta primers and 13 Jbeta primers went into the PCR. Clones were sequenced by immunoSEQ multiplex PCR, and TCRdb holds only the in-frame ones, with some missing. There are fewer than 150,000 clones in the sample; about 78% occur only once, and approximately 4% lies in the top ten. The data were taken from a study of cytomegalovirus exposure and HLA in healthy donors. The overall study: An early release of data contained about 85 million unique TCRs, which came from HLA-typed donors.

Study-level results: Reportedly, TCR beta sequences accurately predicted HLA-A and HLA-B alleles in most subjects. Donor immune exposure was known only as CMV serostatus.

V lost 1 base, J lost 0 bases, and 14 bases lay in between. From germline, CDR1 is SGHNT and CDR2 YYREEE (reference sequence). CDR3 size: 16 residues. This receptor was obtained from a man aged 18 to 29 in good health and CMV-seronegative. This chain joins TRBV5-4 and TRBJ2-7, with D perhaps TRBD2 (5 bases). Sequenced input: PBMCs. The CDR3 loop is CASSLSDQRASYEQYF. The CDR3 bases are TGTGCCAGCAGCTTGTCCGACCAGAGGGCCTCCTACGAGCAGTACTTC. The full variable domain, its missing parts supplied by reference TRBV5-4 and TRBJ2-7, is ETGVTQSPTHLIKTRGQQVTLRCSSQSGHNTVSWYQQALGQGPQFIFQYYREEENGRGNFPPRFSGLQFPNYSSELNVNALELDDSALYLCASSLSDQRASYEQYFGPGTRLTVT.